This TCR beta chain came from a study of CD8 T cells in ankylosing spondylitis. Findings and limits, study-wide: Earlier authors reported some of these motif variants in reactive arthritis synovial fluid and blood. Reportedly, matched ankylosing spondylitis synovial fluid was significantly enriched for disease-linked clones. Blood of patients with ankylosing spondylitis appeared to be characterized by a TCR beta motif of roughly eight highly homologous variants.

V was clipped by 2 bases and J by 4 bases, with 12 bases between them. The CDR3 is 15 residues long. Quantitative molecular-barcoded 5'-RACE generated the TCR beta libraries. TCRdb re-analysed the 5' RACE reads in MiXCR, keeping a single row per CDR3 protein. The sample contains approximately 400,000 distinct CDR3 sequences, approximately 17% of which appear only once. In regard to this clonotype: Its antigen is currently unknown.

The chain employs TRBV12-3 or TRBV12-4 and TRBJ1-5, with D maybe TRBD1 (5 bases). Input material: blood, either unsorted or a sorted T cell fraction (not recorded which). This TCR came from a male donor with ankylosing spondylitis. This chain's CDR3 is CASSLLGPGNQPQHF. CDR3 DNA: TGTGCCAGCAGTTTATTGGGGCCAGGGAATCAGCCCCAGCATTTT.